This TCR beta chain is drawn from a study of cytomegalovirus exposure and HLA in healthy donors. Study-wide results and limits: According to the study, 160 or so TCR beta chains were cytomegalovirus-associated.

Note on this clone: Its antigen is unknown.

CDR3 length equals 16 residues. Germline V gene sequence: CDR1 SNHLY, CDR2 FYNNEI. The V and J ends lost 6 bases and 4 bases, in that order; junction bases with no gene match: 8. 60 Vbeta and 13 Jbeta primers were used in PCR. Measured with immunoSEQ multiplex PCR; TCRdb has only the in-frame clones, and not every one. Of around 94,000 clones listed, more than 70% were seen once; the top ten hold less than 5.5%. The material sequenced was PBMCs. V is TRBV2 and J is TRBJ2-5; 13 bases are a match to TRBD2. This receptor was identified in a male donor in good health and CMV-seropositive. CDR3 amino acids: CASSYGLAGAGETQYF. DNA of the CDR3: TGTGCCAGCAGCTACGGACTAGCGGGAGCTGGAGAGACCCAGTACTTC. The full variable domain, in which reference TRBV2 and TRBJ2-5 provide the parts outside the CDR3, is EPEVTQTPSHQVTQMGQEVILRCVPISNHLYFYWYRQILGQKVEFLVSFYNNEISEKSEIFDDQFSVERPDGSNFTLKIRSTKLEDSAMYFCASSYGLAGAGETQYFGPGTRLLVL.